This TCR beta chain emerged from a study of blood T cell repertoires in COVID-19. Study-wide background: Specimens from acute and convalescent COVID-19 originated in the United States, Italy and Spain. Sources were T cells, B-cell-depleted T cells, or PBMCs; the material itself was cDNA or gDNA.

Here immunoSEQ multiplex PCR was the method, and the copy in TCRdb shows in-frame clones only, minus some. The repertoire holds about 210,000 clones, with roughly 80% as singletons. The CDR3 runs 14 residues. V shed 4 bases and J shed 0 bases, with 4 bases lying between them. The germline V gene has CDR1 MDHEN and CDR2 SYDVKM. The sample taken for sequencing was peripheral blood. V and J are TRBV28 and TRBJ1-6; D is unresolved. This receptor was identified in a woman in her 40s with active or convalescent COVID-19. In DNA, the CDR3 is TGTGCCAGCAGTTCGAGCTCCTATAATTCACCCCTCCACTTT. Its protein is CASSSSSYNSPLHF.